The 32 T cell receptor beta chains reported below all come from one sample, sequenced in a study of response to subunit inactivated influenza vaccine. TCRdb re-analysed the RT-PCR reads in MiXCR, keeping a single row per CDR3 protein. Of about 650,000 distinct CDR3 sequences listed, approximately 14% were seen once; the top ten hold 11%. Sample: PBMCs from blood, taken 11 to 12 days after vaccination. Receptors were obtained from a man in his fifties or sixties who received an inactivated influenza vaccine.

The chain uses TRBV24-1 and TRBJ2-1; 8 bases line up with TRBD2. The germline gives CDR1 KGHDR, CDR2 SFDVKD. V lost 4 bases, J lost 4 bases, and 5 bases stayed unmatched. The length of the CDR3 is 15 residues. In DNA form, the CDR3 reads TGTGCCACCAGTGAGCCCACTAGCGGATACAATGAGCAGTTCTTC. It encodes CATSEPTSGYNEQFF.

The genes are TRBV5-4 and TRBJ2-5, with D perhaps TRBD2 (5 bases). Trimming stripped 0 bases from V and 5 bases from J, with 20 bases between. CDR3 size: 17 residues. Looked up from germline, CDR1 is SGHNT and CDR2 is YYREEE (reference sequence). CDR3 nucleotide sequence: TGTGCCAGCAGCTTGGGGGATACCGGGAAAAGAGTTGAGACCCAGTACTTC. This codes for CASSLGDTGKRVETQYF.

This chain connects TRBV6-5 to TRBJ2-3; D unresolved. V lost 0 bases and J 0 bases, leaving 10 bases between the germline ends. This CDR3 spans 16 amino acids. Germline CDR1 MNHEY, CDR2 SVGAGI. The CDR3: CASSYSRTASTDTQYF. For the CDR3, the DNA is TGTGCCAGCAGTTACTCGAGAACGGCGAGCACAGATACGCAGTATTTT.

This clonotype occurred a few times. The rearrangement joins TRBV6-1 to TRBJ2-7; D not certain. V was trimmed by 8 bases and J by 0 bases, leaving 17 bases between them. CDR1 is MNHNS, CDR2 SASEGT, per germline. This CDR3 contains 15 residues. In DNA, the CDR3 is TGTGCCAGCGAATCGTACGAGATGGGCTCCTACGAGCAGTACTTC. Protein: CASESYEMGSYEQYF.

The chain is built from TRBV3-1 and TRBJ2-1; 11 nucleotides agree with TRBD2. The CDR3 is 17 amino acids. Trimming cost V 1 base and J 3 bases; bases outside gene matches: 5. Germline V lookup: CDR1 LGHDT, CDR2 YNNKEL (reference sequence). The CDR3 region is CASSQGVSGGVYNEQFF. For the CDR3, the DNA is TGTGCCAGCAGCCAAGGTGTTAGCGGGGGGGTCTACAATGAGCAGTTCTTC.

The CDR3 here is CASSPIGHYGYTF. DNA for the CDR3: TGTGCCAGCAGTCCCATAGGGCATTATGGCTACACCTTC. The J gene is TRBJ1-2, the V gene TRBV6-1; D gene ambiguous. Trimming shortened V by 5 bases and J by 5 bases, and 12 bases separated the two germline ends. In germline, CDR1 is MNHNS, CDR2 SASEGT. CDR3 length: 13 residues.

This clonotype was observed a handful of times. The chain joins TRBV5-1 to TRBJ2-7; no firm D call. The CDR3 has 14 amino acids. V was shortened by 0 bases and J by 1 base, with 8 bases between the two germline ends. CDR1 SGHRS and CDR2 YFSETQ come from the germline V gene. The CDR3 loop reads CASSLAWQSYEQYF. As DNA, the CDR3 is TGCGCCAGCAGCTTGGCCTGGCAGTCCTACGAGCAGTACTTC. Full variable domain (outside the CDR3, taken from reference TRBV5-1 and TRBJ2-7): KAGVTQTPRYLIKTRGQQVTLSCSPISGHRSVSWYQQTPGQGLQFLFEYFSETQRNKGNFPGRFSGRQFSNSRSEMNVSTLELGDSALYLCASSLAWQSYEQYFGPGTRLTVT.

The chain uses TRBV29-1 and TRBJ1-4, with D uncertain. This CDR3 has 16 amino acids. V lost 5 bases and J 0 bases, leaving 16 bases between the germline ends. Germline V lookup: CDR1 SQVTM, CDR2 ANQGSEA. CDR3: CSVSSYGLTTNEKLFF. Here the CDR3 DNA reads TGCAGCGTTTCCTCTTACGGACTGACAACTAATGAAAAACTGTTTTTT.

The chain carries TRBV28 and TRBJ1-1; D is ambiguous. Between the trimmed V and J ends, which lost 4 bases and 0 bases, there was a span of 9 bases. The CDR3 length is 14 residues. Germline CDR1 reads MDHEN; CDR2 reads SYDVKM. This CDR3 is CASSSSYMNTEAFF. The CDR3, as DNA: TGTGCCAGCAGTTCGAGCTACATGAACACTGAAGCTTTCTTT.

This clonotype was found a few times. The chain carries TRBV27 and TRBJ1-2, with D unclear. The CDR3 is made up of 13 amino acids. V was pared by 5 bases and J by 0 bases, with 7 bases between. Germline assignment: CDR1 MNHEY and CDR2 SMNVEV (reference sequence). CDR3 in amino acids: CASSPLSNYGYTF. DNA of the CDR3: TGTGCCAGCAGTCCTTTATCTAACTATGGCTACACCTTC.

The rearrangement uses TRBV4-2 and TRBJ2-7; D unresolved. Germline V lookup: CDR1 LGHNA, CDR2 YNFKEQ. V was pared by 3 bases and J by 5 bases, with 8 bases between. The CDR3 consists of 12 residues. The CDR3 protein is CASSHPGNEQYF. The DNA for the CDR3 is TGTGCCAGCAGCCATCCGGGCAACGAGCAGTACTTC.

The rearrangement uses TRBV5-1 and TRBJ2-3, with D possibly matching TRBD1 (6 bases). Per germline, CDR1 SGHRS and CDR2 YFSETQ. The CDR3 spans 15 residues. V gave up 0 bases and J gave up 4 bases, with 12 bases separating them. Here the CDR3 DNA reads TGCGCCAGCAGCTTGGAGGGGGTTAGGCCAGATACGCAGTATTTT. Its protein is CASSLEGVRPDTQYF.

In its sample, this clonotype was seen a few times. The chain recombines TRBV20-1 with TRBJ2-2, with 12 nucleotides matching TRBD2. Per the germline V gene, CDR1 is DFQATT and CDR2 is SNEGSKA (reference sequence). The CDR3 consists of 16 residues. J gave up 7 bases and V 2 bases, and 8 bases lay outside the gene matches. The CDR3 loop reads CSARLAGGPQVGELFF. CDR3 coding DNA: TGCAGTGCTAGACTAGCGGGAGGGCCTCAAGTCGGGGAGCTGTTTTTT.

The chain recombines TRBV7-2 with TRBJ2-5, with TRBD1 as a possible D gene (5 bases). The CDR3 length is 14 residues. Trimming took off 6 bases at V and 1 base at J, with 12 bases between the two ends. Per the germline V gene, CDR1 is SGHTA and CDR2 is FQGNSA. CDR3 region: CASSTAGPQETQYF. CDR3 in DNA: TGTGCCAGCAGTACCGCAGGGCCCCAAGAGACCCAGTACTTC. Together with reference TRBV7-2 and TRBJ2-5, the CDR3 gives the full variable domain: GAGVSQSPSNKVTEKGKDVELRCDPISGHTALYWYRQSLGQGLEFLIYFQGNSAPDKSGLPSDRFSAERTGGSVSTLTIQRTQQEDSAVYLCASSTAGPQETQYFGPGTRLLVL.

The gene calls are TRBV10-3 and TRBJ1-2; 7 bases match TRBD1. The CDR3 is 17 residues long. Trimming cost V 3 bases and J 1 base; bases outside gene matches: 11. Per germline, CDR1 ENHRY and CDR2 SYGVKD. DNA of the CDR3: TGTGCCATCAGTGACGGGGGGCAGGGGGAATTTAACTATGGCTACACCTTC. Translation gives CAISDGGQGEFNYGYTF.

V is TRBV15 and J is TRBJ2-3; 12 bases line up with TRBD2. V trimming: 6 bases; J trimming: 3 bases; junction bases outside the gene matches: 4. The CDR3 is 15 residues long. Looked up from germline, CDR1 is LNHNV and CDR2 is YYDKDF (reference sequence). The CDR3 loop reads CATRGLAGNTDTQYF. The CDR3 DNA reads TGTGCCACCAGAGGACTAGCGGGGAATACAGATACGCAGTATTTT.

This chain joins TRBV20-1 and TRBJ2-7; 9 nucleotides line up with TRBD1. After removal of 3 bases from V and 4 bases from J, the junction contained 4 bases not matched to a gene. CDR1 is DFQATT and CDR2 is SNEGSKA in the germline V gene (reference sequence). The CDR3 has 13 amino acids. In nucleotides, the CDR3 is TGCAGTGCTAGTCCGGGACAGGGTTACGAGCAGTACTTC. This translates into CSASPGQGYEQYF.

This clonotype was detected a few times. Here the CDR3 DNA reads TGCGCCAGCAGCCCGGTAGGCAGGGGGAACACTGAAGCTTTCTTT. The encoded protein is CASSPVGRGNTEAFF. This sequence joins TRBV5-1 and TRBJ1-1; tentatively, D is TRBD1 (6 bases). CDR1 and CDR2 (germline): SGHRS, YFSETQ. The germline V and J ends were trimmed by 4 bases and 1 base, with 14 bases remaining between them. The CDR3 consists of 15 residues.

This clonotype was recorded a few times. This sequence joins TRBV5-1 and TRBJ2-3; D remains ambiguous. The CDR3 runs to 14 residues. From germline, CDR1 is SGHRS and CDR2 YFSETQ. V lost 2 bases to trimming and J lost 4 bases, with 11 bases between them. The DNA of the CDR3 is TGCGCCAGCAGCTTTGGTGCTCGCGCAGATACGCAGTATTTT. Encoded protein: CASSFGARADTQYF. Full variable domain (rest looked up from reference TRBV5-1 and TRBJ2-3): KAGVTQTPRYLIKTRGQQVTLSCSPISGHRSVSWYQQTPGQGLQFLFEYFSETQRNKGNFPGRFSGRQFSNSRSEMNVSTLELGDSALYLCASSFGARADTQYFGPGTRLTVL.

The CDR3 sequence is CASSSIQGDSYNEQFF. The DNA of the CDR3 is TGTGCCAGCAGCTCAATACAGGGTGACTCCTACAATGAGCAGTTCTTC. The chain uses TRBV7-9 and TRBJ2-1; weak D call: TRBD1 (6 bases). This CDR3 is built from 16 residues. The V end lost 4 bases, the J end lost 0 bases, and 13 bases lay between the germline ends. CDR1 and CDR2 (germline): SEHNR, FQNEAQ (reference sequence).

The CDR3 nucleotides read TGCGCCAGCAGCCAAGAGTACCCGAGCGGCACAGATACGCAGTATTTT. Translated, it gives CASSQEYPSGTDTQYF. V usage is TRBV4-3 and J usage is TRBJ2-3; no reliable D call. The CDR3 runs to 16 residues. The V gene's germline CDR1 is LGHNA and CDR2 YSLEER. Trimming cost V 0 bases and J 1 base, with 11 bases left between them.

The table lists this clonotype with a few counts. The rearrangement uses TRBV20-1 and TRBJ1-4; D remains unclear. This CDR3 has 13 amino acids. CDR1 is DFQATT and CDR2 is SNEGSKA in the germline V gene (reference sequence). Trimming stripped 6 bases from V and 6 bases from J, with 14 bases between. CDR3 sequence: CSAVTYWDEKLFF. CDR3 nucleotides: TGCAGTGCGGTCACCTACTGGGATGAAAAACTGTTTTTT.

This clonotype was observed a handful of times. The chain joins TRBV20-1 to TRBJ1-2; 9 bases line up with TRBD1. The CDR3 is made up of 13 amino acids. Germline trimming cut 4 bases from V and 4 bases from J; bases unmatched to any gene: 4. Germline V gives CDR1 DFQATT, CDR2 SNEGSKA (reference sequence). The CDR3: CSATGTGTYGYTF. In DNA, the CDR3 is TGCAGTGCTACCGGGACAGGGACCTATGGCTACACCTTC.

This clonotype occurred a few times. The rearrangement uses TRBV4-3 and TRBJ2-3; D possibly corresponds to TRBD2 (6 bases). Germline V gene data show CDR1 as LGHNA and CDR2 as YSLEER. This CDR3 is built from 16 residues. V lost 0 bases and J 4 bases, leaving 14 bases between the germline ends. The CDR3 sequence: CASSQDPTSFPDTQYF. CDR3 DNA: TGCGCCAGCAGCCAAGATCCGACTAGTTTCCCAGATACGCAGTATTTT.

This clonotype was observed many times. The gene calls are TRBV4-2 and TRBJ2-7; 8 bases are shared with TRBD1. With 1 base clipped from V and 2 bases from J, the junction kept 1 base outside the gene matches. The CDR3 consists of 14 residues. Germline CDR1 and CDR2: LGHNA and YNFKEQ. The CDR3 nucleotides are TGTGCCAGCAGCCAAGGACAGGGGACCTACGAGCAGTACTTC. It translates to CASSQGQGTYEQYF.

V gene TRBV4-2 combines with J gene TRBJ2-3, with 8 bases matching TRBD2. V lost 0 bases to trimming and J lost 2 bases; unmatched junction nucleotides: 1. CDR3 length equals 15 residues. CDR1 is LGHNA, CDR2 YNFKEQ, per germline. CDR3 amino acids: CASSQERGVTDTQYF. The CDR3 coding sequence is TGTGCCAGCAGCCAAGAGCGGGGGGTCACAGATACGCAGTATTTT.

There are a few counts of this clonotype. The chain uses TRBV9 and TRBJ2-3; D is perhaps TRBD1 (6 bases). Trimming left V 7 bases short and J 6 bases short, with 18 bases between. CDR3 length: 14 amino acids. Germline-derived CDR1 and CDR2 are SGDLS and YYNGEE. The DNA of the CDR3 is TGTGCCAGCGGACCCAGGGGTTCTCCTGATACGCAGTATTTT. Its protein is CASGPRGSPDTQYF.

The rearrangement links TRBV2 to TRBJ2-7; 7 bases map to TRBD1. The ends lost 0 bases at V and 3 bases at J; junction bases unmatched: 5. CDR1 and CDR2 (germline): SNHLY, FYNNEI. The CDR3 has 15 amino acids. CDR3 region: CASSEARTGRYEQYF. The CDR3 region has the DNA TGTGCCAGCAGTGAAGCGAGGACAGGCCGCTACGAGCAGTACTTC. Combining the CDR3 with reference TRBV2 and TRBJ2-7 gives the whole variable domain EPEVTQTPSHQVTQMGQEVILRCVPISNHLYFYWYRQILGQKVEFLVSFYNNEISEKSEIFDDQFSVERPDGSNFTLKIRSTKLEDSAMYFCASSEARTGRYEQYFGPGTRLTVT.

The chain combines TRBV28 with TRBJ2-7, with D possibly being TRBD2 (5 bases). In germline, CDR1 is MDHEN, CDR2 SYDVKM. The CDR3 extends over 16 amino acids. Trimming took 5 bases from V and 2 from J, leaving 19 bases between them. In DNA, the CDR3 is TGTGCCAGCAGTCTCCTCAGTTCGGGAAGAGCCTACGAGCAGTACTTC. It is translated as CASSLLSSGRAYEQYF.

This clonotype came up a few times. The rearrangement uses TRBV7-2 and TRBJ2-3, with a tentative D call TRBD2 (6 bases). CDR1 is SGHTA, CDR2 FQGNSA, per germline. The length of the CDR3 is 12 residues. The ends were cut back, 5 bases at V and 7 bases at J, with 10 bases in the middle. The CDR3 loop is CASSRRGYTQYF. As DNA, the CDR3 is TGTGCCAGCAGCCGGAGGGGCTATACGCAGTATTTT.

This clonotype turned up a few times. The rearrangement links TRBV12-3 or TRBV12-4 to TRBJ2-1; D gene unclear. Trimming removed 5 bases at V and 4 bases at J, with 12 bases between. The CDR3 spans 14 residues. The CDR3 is CASSTYLDYNEQFF. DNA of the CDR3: TGTGCCAGCAGTACCTACCTAGATTACAATGAGCAGTTCTTC.

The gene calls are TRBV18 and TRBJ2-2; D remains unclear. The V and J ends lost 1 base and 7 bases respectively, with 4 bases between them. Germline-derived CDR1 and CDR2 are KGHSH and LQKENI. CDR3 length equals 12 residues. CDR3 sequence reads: CASSPRHGELFF. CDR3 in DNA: TGTGCCAGCTCACCACGTCACGGGGAGCTGTTTTTT.